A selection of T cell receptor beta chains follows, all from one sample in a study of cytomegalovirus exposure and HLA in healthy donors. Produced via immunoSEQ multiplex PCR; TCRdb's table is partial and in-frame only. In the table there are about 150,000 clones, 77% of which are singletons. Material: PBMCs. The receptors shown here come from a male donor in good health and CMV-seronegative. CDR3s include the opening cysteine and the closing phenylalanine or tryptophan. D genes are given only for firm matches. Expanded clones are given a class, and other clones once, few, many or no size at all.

CASSSTGGYEQYF	TGCGCCAGCAGCTCTACAGGGGGCTACGAGCAGTACTTC	TRBV5-1	NA	TRBJ2-7	TRBD1
CASSSSYEQYF	TGTGCCAGCAGTTCCAGTTACGAGCAGTACTTC	TRBV28	NA	TRBJ2-7	NA
CASYDRGNTYEQYF	TGCGCCAGCTATGACAGGGGGAATACCTACGAGCAGTACTTC	TRBV10-2	NA	TRBJ2-7	TRBD1
CTSSRGWTSGHPNYEQYF	TGCACCAGCAGCCGAGGTTGGACTAGCGGGCACCCTAACTACGAGCAGTACTTC	TRBV1	once	TRBJ2-7	NA
CSSSMGTGQETQYF	TGTTCCAGCAGCATGGGGACAGGTCAAGAGACCCAGTACTTC	TRBV7-9	NA	TRBJ2-5	TRBD1
CASSLGSGQPQHF	TGTGCCAGCAGCTTAGGTTCGGGGCAGCCCCAGCATTTT	TRBV7-2	NA	TRBJ1-5	NA
CASSWDRNEQYF	TGTGCCAGCAGTTGGGACAGAAACGAGCAGTACTTC	TRBV6-5	few	TRBJ2-7	TRBD1
CASRPGQIPGETQYF	TGTGCCAGCAGACCCGGACAAATCCCGGGAGAGACCCAGTACTTC	TRBV6-6	NA	TRBJ2-5	NA
CASSRRVGQGILGQPQHF	TGTGCCAGTAGTCGGAGGGTGGGACAGGGTATCTTAGGACAGCCCCAGCATTTT	TRBV19	NA	TRBJ1-5	TRBD1
CASRNEATTDTQYF	TGTGCCAGCCGTAACGAGGCGACCACAGATACGCAGTATTTT	TRBV2	few	TRBJ2-3	NA
CAISGEDRSSYEQYF	TGTGCCATCAGTGGGGAGGACAGGTCCTCCTACGAGCAGTACTTC	TRBV10-3	few	TRBJ2-7	NA
CASSPKIGGGVETQYF	TGTGCCAGCAGTCCTAAAATTGGGGGAGGGGTGGAGACCCAGTACTTC	TRBV7-2	few	TRBJ2-5	TRBD2
CASSLGNPGTGGGGYTF	TGTGCCAGCAGCTTAGGGAATCCCGGGACAGGGGGCGGAGGCTACACCTTC	TRBV7-6	NA	TRBJ1-2	TRBD1
CASSGGHLEKLFF	TGTGCCAGCAGCGGGGGACACCTTGAAAAACTGTTTTTT	TRBV11-2	NA	TRBJ1-4	NA
CASSLADRGRYGYTF	TGTGCCAGCAGCTTAGCGGACAGGGGTCGGTATGGCTACACCTTC	TRBV7-8	NA	TRBJ1-2	TRBD1
CASSWGGTESYEQYF	TGTGCCAGCAGCTGGGGCGGGACAGAATCCTACGAGCAGTACTTC	TRBV5-4	NA	TRBJ2-7	NA
CASSMDLNAPSGNEQFF	TGTGCCAGCAGCATGGACCTTAATGCACCTTCGGGGAATGAGCAGTTCTTC	TRBV21-1	NA	TRBJ2-1	NA
CASSQAHGRTGVDEQYF	TGCGCCAGCAGCCAAGCCCATGGTCGGACAGGGGTGGATGAGCAGTACTTC	TRBV4-3	NA	TRBJ2-7	TRBD1
CASSQTGRETQYF	TGCGCCAGCAGCCAAACCGGGAGAGAGACCCAGTACTTC	TRBV4-3	NA	TRBJ2-5	NA
CASSQDVTSGAYEQYF	TGTGCCAGCAGCCAAGATGTCACTAGCGGGGCCTACGAGCAGTACTTC	TRBV4-2	NA	TRBJ2-7	TRBD2
CASSLSLGGSYEQYF	TGTGCCAGCAGTTTATCCTTGGGGGGTTCCTACGAGCAGTACTTC	TRBV27	NA	TRBJ2-7	NA
CASSKDRGWGTEAFF	TGTGCCAGCAGCAAGGACAGGGGTTGGGGCACTGAAGCTTTCTTT	TRBV5-5	NA	TRBJ1-1	TRBD1
CASSFVPGLAGGDTQYF	TGTGCCAGCAGCTTCGTTCCGGGACTAGCGGGAGGGGATACGCAGTATTTT	TRBV7-9	NA	TRBJ2-3	TRBD2
CASSSRITNTGELFF	TGTGCCAGCAGTAGCAGGATCACGAACACCGGGGAGCTGTTTTTT	TRBV6-5	NA	TRBJ2-2	NA
CAISDFGRNTEAFF	TGTGCCATCAGTGATTTTGGCAGGAACACTGAAGCTTTCTTT	TRBV10-3	NA	TRBJ1-1	NA
CASRGEVDTQYF	TGTGCCAGCAGGGGGGAGGTAGATACGCAGTATTTT	TRBV2	NA	TRBJ2-3	NA
CASSDRAQQYF	TGTGCCAGCAGTGACAGGGCTCAGCAGTACTTC	TRBV27	NA	TRBJ2-7	TRBD1
CASIPGERSGEQYF	TGTGCCAGCATCCCGGGGGAGCGGTCGGGCGAGCAGTACTTC	TRBV6-5	NA	TRBJ2-7	NA
CASSPTGASNTEAFF	TGTGCCAGCAGCCCCACAGGGGCCTCGAACACTGAAGCTTTCTTT	TRBV7-9	few	TRBJ1-1	TRBD1
CASSFGTGVNTGELFF	TGTGCCAGCAGCTTTGGGACAGGGGTGAACACCGGGGAGCTGTTTTTT	TRBV5-8	few	TRBJ2-2	TRBD1
CASRMDRAGHYGYTF	TGTGCCAGCAGAATGGACAGGGCGGGACACTATGGCTACACCTTC	TRBV6-5	NA	TRBJ1-2	TRBD1
CASRRQSFQPQHF	TGTGCCAGCAGGAGACAGTCCTTTCAGCCCCAGCATTTT	TRBV27	NA	TRBJ1-5	NA
CASSSSGSETQYF	TGTGCCAGCTCATCCTCTGGGAGTGAGACCCAGTACTTC	TRBV18	few	TRBJ2-5	NA
CASSPSSPGQGHSPLHF	TGTGCCAGCAGCCCGAGTTCTCCGGGACAGGGTCATTCACCCCTCCACTTT	TRBV6-4	few	TRBJ1-6	TRBD1
CASSFELADGYEQYF	TGTGCCAGCAGCTTTGAACTAGCAGATGGTTACGAGCAGTACTTC	TRBV11-2	medium-sized	TRBJ2-7	NA
CASSFTSDTQYF	TGTGCCAGCAGCTTCACATCAGATACGCAGTATTTT	TRBV5-4	few	TRBJ2-3	NA
CASGQKRESPREQYF	TGTGCCAGCGGACAAAAGCGGGAGAGCCCCCGGGAGCAGTACTTC	TRBV11-3	few	TRBJ2-7	TRBD2
CASSLTGATTGELFF	TGTGCCAGCAGCTTAACAGGGGCCACCACCGGGGAGCTGTTTTTT	TRBV7-3	NA	TRBJ2-2	NA
CASRLDRGHSPLHF	TGTGCCAGCAGATTGGACAGGGGGCATTCACCCCTCCACTTT	TRBV6-5	NA	TRBJ1-6	TRBD1
CASSQNGTGNSPLHF	TGCGCCAGCAGCCAGAATGGGACAGGGAATTCACCCCTCCACTTT	TRBV23-1	once	TRBJ1-6	TRBD1
CASSVRTATNTGELFF	TGTGCCAGCAGCGTTAGGACAGCAACGAACACCGGGGAGCTGTTTTTT	TRBV9	NA	TRBJ2-2	NA
CASSLEAVVNTGELFF	TGTGCCAGCAGCTTAGAGGCGGTCGTGAACACCGGGGAGCTGTTTTTT	TRBV7-6	NA	TRBJ2-2	NA
CAINRVGAQMNYGYTF	TGTGCCATCAATAGGGTTGGGGCACAAATGAACTATGGCTACACCTTC	TRBV10-3	NA	TRBJ1-2	NA